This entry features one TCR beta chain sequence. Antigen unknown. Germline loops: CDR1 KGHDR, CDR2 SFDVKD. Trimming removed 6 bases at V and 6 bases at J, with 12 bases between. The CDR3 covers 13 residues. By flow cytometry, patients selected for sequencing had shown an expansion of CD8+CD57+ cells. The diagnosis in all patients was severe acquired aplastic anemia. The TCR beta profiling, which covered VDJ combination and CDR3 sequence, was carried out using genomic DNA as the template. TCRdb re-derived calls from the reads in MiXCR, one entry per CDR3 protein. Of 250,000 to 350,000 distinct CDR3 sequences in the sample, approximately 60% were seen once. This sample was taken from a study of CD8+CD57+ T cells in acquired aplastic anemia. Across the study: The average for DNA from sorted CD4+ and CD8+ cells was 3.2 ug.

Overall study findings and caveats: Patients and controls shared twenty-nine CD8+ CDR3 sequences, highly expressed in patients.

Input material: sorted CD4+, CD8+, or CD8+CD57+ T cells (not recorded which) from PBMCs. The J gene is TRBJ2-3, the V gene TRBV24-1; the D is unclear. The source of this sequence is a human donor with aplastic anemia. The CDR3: CATSKVGEDTQYF. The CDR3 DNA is TGTGCCACCAGTAAGGTTGGCGAGGATACGCAGTATTTT.